Listed here are 13 T cell receptor beta chains from one sample, sequenced in a study of cytomegalovirus exposure and HLA in healthy donors. Both 60 Vbeta primers and 13 Jbeta primers went into the PCR. Here immunoSEQ multiplex PCR was the method, and the copy in TCRdb shows in-frame clones only, minus some. Among approximately 160,000 clones, around 77% were seen once, and the ten largest hold 1.6%. Sequenced sample: PBMCs. The origin of the receptors is a woman between 25 and 40 years old in good health and CMV-seronegative.

This clone was counted between two and nine times. The V gene is TRBV5-6, the J gene TRBJ1-3; weak D call: TRBD1 (6 bases). The ends were cut back, 4 bases at V and 2 bases at J, with 13 bases in the middle. The CDR3 loop spans 15 amino acids. Germline-derived CDR1 and CDR2 are SGHDT and YYEEEE. The chain's CDR3 is CASSPTGGTGNTIYF. CDR3 coding DNA: TGTGCCAGCAGCCCGACAGGAGGCACTGGAAACACCATATATTTT.

This sequence joins TRBV6-1 and TRBJ1-2; 12 bases line up with TRBD1. Germline V gene sequence: CDR1 MNHNS, CDR2 SASEGT. The V gene end was trimmed by 5 bases and the J gene end by 8 bases; junction bases not matched to a gene: 6. This CDR3 contains 14 residues. Here the CDR3 DNA reads TGTGCCAGCAGTATCTACGGGACAGGGGGCGGCTACACCTTC. Its translation: CASSIYGTGGGYTF.

This clone was picked up a small number of times. A read error may produce the germline difference seen at one junction end. The V gene is TRBV28, the J gene TRBJ2-7, with 13 bases fitting TRBD2. In germline, CDR1 is MDHEN, CDR2 SYDVKM. This CDR3 comprises 13 residues. Here the CDR3 reads CASSLGLAGVWNF. As DNA, the CDR3 is TGTGCCAGCAGTTTAGGACTAGCGGGAGTGTGGAACTTC.

As to this clone: Germline and junction disagree at one end, which may indicate a read error. The V call is TRBV10-3, the J call TRBJ1-2; 8 nucleotides line up with TRBD1. From germline, CDR1 is ENHRY and CDR2 SYGVKD. This CDR3 contains 12 residues. This CDR3 reads CATKTSGGRPFF. As DNA, the CDR3 is TGTGCCACAAAAACCTCAGGGGGCCGCCCCTTCTTC.

J is TRBJ2-7 and V is TRBV28; D is unresolved. Germline V gene sequence: CDR1 MDHEN, CDR2 SYDVKM. The CDR3 consists of 12 residues. V lost 2 bases, J lost 5 bases, and 7 bases lay in between. CDR3 amino acids: CASSLARNEQYF. For the CDR3, the DNA is TGTGCCAGCAGTTTAGCTAGAAACGAGCAGTACTTC.

The CDR3 bases are TGTGCCAGCAGACACCCCAGACAGGGGTTGGAGCAGTACTTC. Protein sequence: CASRHPRQGLEQYF. The genes are TRBV11-2 and TRBJ2-7, with 8 bases fitting TRBD1. The CDR3 runs 14 residues. V was pared by 6 bases and J by 7 bases, with 11 bases of the junction left unmatched. CDR1 and CDR2 (germline): SGHAT, FQNNGV.

The sample holds one count of this clone. This chain links TRBV4-1 with TRBJ2-7, with TRBD2 matching 11 bases. The CDR3 is made up of 17 amino acids. V shed 3 bases, J shed 2 bases, and the junction held 9 bases outside the gene matches. The germline CDR1 and CDR2 sequences are MGHRA and YSYEKL. The CDR3 sequence: CASSHRTSGPTTYEQYF. The CDR3 DNA is TGCGCCAGCAGCCACCGGACTAGCGGGCCTACCACCTACGAGCAGTACTTC.

CDR3 protein: CASSWTGGNSPLHF. CDR3 nucleotide sequence: TGTGCCAGCAGCTGGACAGGGGGAAATTCACCCCTCCACTTT. The V call is TRBV7-8, the J call TRBJ1-6; 10 bases map to TRBD1. The V gene end was trimmed by 4 bases and the J gene end by 7 bases; junction bases not matched to a gene: 1. Germline values: CDR1 SGHVS, CDR2 FQNEAQ. This CDR3 is 14 amino acids long.

The chain couples TRBV6-6 to TRBJ1-2; D is uncertain. Trimming stripped 6 bases from V and 4 bases from J, with 15 bases between. CDR1 is MNHNY and CDR2 is SVGAGI in the germline V gene (reference sequence). CDR3 length: 14 amino acids. CDR3 sequence reads: CASRYLIGSYGYTF. CDR3 coding DNA: TGTGCCAGCAGGTATCTAATAGGGAGCTATGGCTACACCTTC.

This chain links TRBV6-1 with TRBJ1-1; no firm D call. CDR1 is MNHNS, CDR2 SASEGT, per germline. Trimming cost V 5 bases and J 0 bases, with 10 bases left between them. The CDR3 has 14 residues. CDR3 coding DNA: TGTGCCAGCAGTCCCAGGAAAATGAACACTGAAGCTTTCTTT. Its protein product is CASSPRKMNTEAFF.

The rearrangement joins TRBV19 to TRBJ2-7; TRBD2 aligns across 13 bases. The CDR3 has 16 amino acids. Trimming removed 6 bases from V and 2 bases from J; junction bases left unmatched: 7. Germline V gives CDR1 LNHDA, CDR2 SQIVND (reference sequence). The CDR3 DNA reads as TGTGCCAGTAGACTAGCGGGAGGGCCAGGTCCCTACGAGCAGTACTTC. Its translation is CASRLAGGPGPYEQYF.

This chain connects TRBV6-5 to TRBJ1-2; tentatively, D is TRBD1 (6 bases). Between the trimmed V and J ends, which lost 5 bases and 8 bases, there was a span of 21 bases. Germline V gene data show CDR1 as MNHEY and CDR2 as SVGAGI. The CDR3 is made up of 15 amino acids. CDR3 region: CASSPTYRRGGGYTF. The CDR3 DNA is TGTGCCAGCAGTCCCACATACAGAAGGGGGGGAGGCTACACCTTC.

J is TRBJ2-7 and V is TRBV5-1; the D gene is possibly TRBD1 (6 bases). Deletions cut 4 bases from V and 10 bases from J, with 15 bases between. The germline gives CDR1 SGHRS, CDR2 YFSETQ. The CDR3 runs to 12 residues. The CDR3: CASSRDISSQYF. CDR3 sequence (DNA): TGCGCCAGCAGCCGGGACATCTCTAGTCAGTACTTC.